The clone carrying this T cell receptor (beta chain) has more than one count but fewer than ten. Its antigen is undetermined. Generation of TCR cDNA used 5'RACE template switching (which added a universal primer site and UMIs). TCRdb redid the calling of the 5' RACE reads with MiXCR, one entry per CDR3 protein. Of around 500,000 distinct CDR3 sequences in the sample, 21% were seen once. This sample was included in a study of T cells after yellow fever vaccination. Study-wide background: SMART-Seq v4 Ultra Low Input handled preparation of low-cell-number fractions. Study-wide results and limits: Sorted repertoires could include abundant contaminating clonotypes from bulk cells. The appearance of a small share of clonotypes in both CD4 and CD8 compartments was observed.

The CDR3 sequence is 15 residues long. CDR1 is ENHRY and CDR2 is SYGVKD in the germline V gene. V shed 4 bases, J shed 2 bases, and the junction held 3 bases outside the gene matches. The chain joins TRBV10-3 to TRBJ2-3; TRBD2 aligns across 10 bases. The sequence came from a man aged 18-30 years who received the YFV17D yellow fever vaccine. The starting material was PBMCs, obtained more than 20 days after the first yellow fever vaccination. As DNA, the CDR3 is TGTGCCATCAGTGCTAGCGGGGGTTTCACAGATACGCAGTATTTT. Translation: CAISASGGFTDTQYF.